The 20 T cell receptor beta chains presented below share a single source sample, sequenced in a study of shared clonotypes between healthy human individuals. Positive CCR7 selection of CD45RO-negative cells yielded the naive CD8 cells, and terminally differentiated effector memory CD45RA+ cells were excluded. TCRdb's copy holds only in-frame clones and misses some; the assay was immunoSEQ multiplex PCR. The sample has 750,000 to 1,000,000 clones, approximately 92% seen once; the top ten hold about 24%. Sequences were obtained from naive CD8+ T cells sorted from blood. These receptors were obtained from a man between 25 and 39 years old in good health.

This chain uses TRBV25-1 with TRBJ2-5, with no clear D. The germline gives CDR1 MGHDK, CDR2 SYGVNS. This CDR3 contains 12 residues. V gave up 6 bases and J gave up 5 bases, with 10 bases separating them. The CDR3 DNA reads TGTGCCAGCAGGGGAAACGCGGAGACCCAGTACTTC. It yields the protein CASRGNAETQYF.

The chain is built from TRBV7-8 and TRBJ1-5; a possible D gene is TRBD1 (6 bases). V dropped 2 bases and J dropped 2 bases, with 10 bases sitting between them. The CDR3 length is 15 residues. CDR1 and CDR2 (germline): SGHVS, FQNEAQ. The CDR3 sequence is CASSLFAGGNQPQHF. CDR3 nucleotide sequence: TGTGCCAGCAGCTTATTCGCAGGGGGCAATCAGCCCCAGCATTTT.

The chain links TRBV5-1 to TRBJ2-5; 12 nucleotides align to TRBD1. Germline-derived CDR1 and CDR2 are SGHRS and YFSETQ. The CDR3 is 16 residues long. Germline trimming cut 4 bases from V and 5 bases from J; bases unmatched to any gene: 9. This CDR3 reads CASSPSVGTGGETQYF. The CDR3 nucleotides are TGCGCCAGCAGCCCGAGCGTTGGGACAGGGGGCGAGACCCAGTACTTC.

The rearrangement links TRBV7-9 to TRBJ2-7, with 10 bases that match TRBD1. The CDR3 has 15 amino acids. CDR1 and CDR2 from the germline V gene are SEHNR and FQNEAQ (reference sequence). J was trimmed by 2 bases and V by 5 bases; bases with no gene match: 6. CDR3 sequence (DNA): TGTGCCAGCAGCGGCCCGGGACAGGGGCCCTACGAGCAGTACTTC. As protein: CASSGPGQGPYEQYF.

This clone was detected only a few times. The chain couples TRBV29-1 to TRBJ1-2; 8 bases are a match to TRBD1. J lost 9 bases, V lost 7 bases, and 7 bases had no gene match. The length of the CDR3 is 11 residues. The germline gives CDR1 SQVTM, CDR2 ANQGSEA. The CDR3 spells CSGRQGFSYTF. The CDR3 bases are TGCAGCGGAAGACAGGGGTTTAGCTACACCTTC.

This chain links TRBV11-2 with TRBJ2-7; D uncertain. From germline, CDR1 is SGHAT and CDR2 FQNNGV. This CDR3 has 12 residues. The V end was cut by 5 bases, the J end by 3 bases, with 8 bases between. The CDR3 is CASSQANYEQYF. CDR3 coding DNA: TGTGCCAGCAGCCAAGCAAACTACGAGCAGTACTTC.

This clone has a handful of counts. The chain recombines TRBV10-2 with TRBJ2-2; D uncertain. V was shortened by 7 bases and J by 6 bases, with 6 bases between the two germline ends. CDR3 size: 11 residues. Germline-derived CDR1 and CDR2 are WSHSY and SAAADI. CDR3 coding DNA: TGCGCCAGCATAGCCGCCGGGGAGCTGTTTTTT. It codes for CASIAAGELFF.

V is TRBV28 and J is TRBJ2-1; 11 positions agree with TRBD2. The CDR3 is made up of 14 amino acids. Germline lookup yields CDR1 MDHEN and CDR2 SYDVKM. With 8 bases clipped from V and 2 bases from J, the junction kept 2 bases outside the gene matches. CDR3 in amino acids: CASWGLAAYNEQFF. The CDR3 region has the DNA TGTGCCAGCTGGGGACTAGCGGCCTACAATGAGCAGTTCTTC.

The chain employs TRBV7-9 and TRBJ1-4; 8 nucleotides align to TRBD1. The junction had 14 bases not matched to a gene; V was cut back by 5 bases and J by 0 bases. Germline CDR1 and CDR2: SEHNR and FQNEAQ (reference sequence). This CDR3 has 19 amino acids. For the CDR3, the DNA is TGTGCCAGCAGCGCTTATGGTCAGGGGGCTTGGGCAACTAATGAAAAACTGTTTTTT. Translation: CASSAYGQGAWATNEKLFF. Combining the CDR3 with reference TRBV7-9 and TRBJ1-4 gives the whole variable domain DTGVSQNPRHKITKRGQNVTFRCDPISEHNRLYWYRQTLGQGPEFLTYFQNEAQLEKSRLLSDRFSAERPKGSFSTLEIQRTEQGDSAMYLCASSAYGQGAWATNEKLFFGSGTQLSVL.

This clone was picked up a small number of times. CDR3 sequence (DNA): TGTGCCAGCAGTGATCGAAGTAGAGGATTCGATGAGCAGTTCTTC. Translated: CASSDRSRGFDEQFF. This rearrangement joins TRBV2 to TRBJ2-1; D is undetermined. V was clipped by 3 bases and J by 8 bases, with 17 bases between them. The CDR3 length is 15 residues. In germline, CDR1 is SNHLY, CDR2 FYNNEI.

The V call is TRBV7-9, the J call TRBJ2-5, with 12 positions matching TRBD1. Germline lookup yields CDR1 SEHNR and CDR2 FQNEAQ (reference sequence). V lost 3 bases to trimming and J lost 4 bases; unmatched junction nucleotides: 12. There are 18 residues in the CDR3. DNA for the CDR3: TGTGCCAGCAGCTTGGCCAGGGGACAGGGGGCGCAGGGAGAGACCCAGTACTTC. Its protein product is CASSLARGQGAQGETQYF.

The CDR3 here is CASSQNERLHYEQYF. CDR3 sequence (DNA): TGCGCCAGCAGCCAAAATGAGCGGTTACACTACGAGCAGTACTTC. The chain joins TRBV4-3 to TRBJ2-7, with D possibly being TRBD2 (5 bases). Trimming shortened V by 2 bases and J by 3 bases, and 14 bases separated the two germline ends. This CDR3 spans 15 amino acids. The germline gives CDR1 LGHNA, CDR2 YSLEER.

The chain uses TRBV5-1 and TRBJ2-1, with D unclear. Germline CDR1 SGHRS, CDR2 YFSETQ. This CDR3 has 15 residues. V was shortened by 3 bases and J by 3 bases, with 13 bases between the two germline ends. CDR3: CASSSSGLLYNEQFF. In DNA, the CDR3 is TGCGCCAGCAGCTCTTCCGGCCTCCTCTACAATGAGCAGTTCTTC.

CDR3 sequence reads: CASSRRQELADTQYF. CDR3 nucleotides: TGTGCCAGCAGCCGTAGACAGGAGTTAGCAGATACGCAGTATTTT. The chain recombines TRBV13 with TRBJ2-3; maybe TRBD1 (6 bases). This CDR3 comprises 15 residues. CDR1 is PRHDT and CDR2 is FYEKMQ in the germline V gene (reference sequence). The germline V and J ends were trimmed by 5 bases and 4 bases, with 16 bases remaining between them.

The CDR3 region is CASRKPGQRNTDTQYF. DNA for the CDR3: TGTGCCAGCAGGAAACCGGGACAGAGGAACACAGATACGCAGTATTTT. The rearrangement links TRBV27 to TRBJ2-3; 7 bases are a match to TRBD1. The length of the CDR3 is 16 residues. With V trimmed by 6 bases and J by 2 bases, 11 bases remained unmatched. Germline CDR1 MNHEY, CDR2 SMNVEV (reference sequence).

V is TRBV30 and J is TRBJ1-4, with D tentatively TRBD1 (5 bases). The CDR3 is made up of 14 amino acids. V lost 5 bases to trimming and J lost 4 bases, with 14 bases between them. Germline V gives CDR1 GTSNPN, CDR2 SVGIG (reference sequence). CDR3 protein: CAWDTGRGNEKLFF. The CDR3 bases are TGTGCCTGGGATACAGGACGGGGTAATGAAAAACTGTTTTTT.

CDR3 loop: CASRGTATYEQYF. In nucleotides, the CDR3 is TGTGCCAGCAGGGGGACAGCTACCTACGAGCAGTACTTC. V is TRBV28 and J is TRBJ2-7; 7 positions agree with TRBD1. Germline-derived CDR1 and CDR2 are MDHEN and SYDVKM. V lost 6 bases and J lost 2; bases outside the gene matches: 4. The CDR3 length is 13 residues. Full variable domain (missing parts from reference TRBV28 and TRBJ2-7): DVKVTQSSRYLVKRTGEKVFLECVQDMDHENMFWYRQDPGLGLRLIYFSYDVKMKEKGDIPEGYSVSREKKERFSLILESASTNQTSMYLCASRGTATYEQYFGPGTRLTVT.

The V call is TRBV7-9, the J call TRBJ2-2, with D possibly being TRBD2 (6 bases). The germline V gene encodes CDR1 SEHNR and CDR2 FQNEAQ (reference sequence). The V end lost 5 bases, the J end lost 5 bases, and 12 bases lay between the germline ends. This CDR3 has 14 amino acids. The CDR3 bases are TGTGCCAGCAGCCCTGGACTAACTACCGGGGAGCTGTTTTTT. Translated: CASSPGLTTGELFF.

The rearrangement joins TRBV5-1 to TRBJ2-7; 10 bases fit TRBD2. Unmatched junction bases numbered 3, after V lost 5 bases and J lost 1 base. The CDR3 sequence is 14 residues long. The V gene's germline CDR1 is SGHRS and CDR2 YFSETQ. CDR3 in DNA: TGCGCCAGCAGGATAGCGGGAGGATCCTACGAGCAGTACTTC. Protein: CASRIAGGSYEQYF.

The gene calls are TRBV28 and TRBJ2-4; 7 bases agree with TRBD2. The CDR3 has 16 residues. V gave up 3 bases and J gave up 3 bases; unmatched junction bases: 8. Germline assignment: CDR1 MDHEN and CDR2 SYDVKM. CDR3: CASSFEGGLDKNIQYF. The CDR3 nucleotides are TGTGCCAGCAGTTTTGAGGGAGGGCTAGACAAAAACATTCAGTACTTC.